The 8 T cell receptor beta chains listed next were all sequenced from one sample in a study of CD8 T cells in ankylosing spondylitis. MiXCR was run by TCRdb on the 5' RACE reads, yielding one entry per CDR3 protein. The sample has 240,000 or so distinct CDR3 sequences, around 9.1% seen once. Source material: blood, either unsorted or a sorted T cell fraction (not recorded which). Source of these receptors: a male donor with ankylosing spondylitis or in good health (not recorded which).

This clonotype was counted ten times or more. CDR3 residues: CASSFGQSRDTQYF. The CDR3, as DNA: TGTGCCAGCAGCTTTGGTCAGTCGAGGGATACGCAGTATTTT. The gene calls are TRBV7-2 and TRBJ2-3; no clear D. The germline CDR1 and CDR2 sequences are SGHTA and FQGNSA. The CDR3 has 14 amino acids. Trimming cost V 3 bases and J 6 bases, with 13 bases left between them.

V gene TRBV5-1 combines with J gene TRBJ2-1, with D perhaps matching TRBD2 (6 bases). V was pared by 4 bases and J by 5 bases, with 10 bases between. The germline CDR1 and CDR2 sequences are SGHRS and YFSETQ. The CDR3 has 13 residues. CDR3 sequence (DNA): TGCGCCAGCAGCCGTCGACTAGACAATGAGCAGTTCTTC. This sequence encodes CASSRRLDNEQFF.

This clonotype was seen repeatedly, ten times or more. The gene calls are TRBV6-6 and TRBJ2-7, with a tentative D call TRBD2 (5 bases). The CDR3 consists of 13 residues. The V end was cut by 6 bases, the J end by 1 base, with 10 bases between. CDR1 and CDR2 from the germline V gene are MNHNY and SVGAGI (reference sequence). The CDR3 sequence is CASRPSGSYEQYF. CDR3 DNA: TGTGCCAGCAGACCCAGCGGTTCCTACGAGCAGTACTTC.

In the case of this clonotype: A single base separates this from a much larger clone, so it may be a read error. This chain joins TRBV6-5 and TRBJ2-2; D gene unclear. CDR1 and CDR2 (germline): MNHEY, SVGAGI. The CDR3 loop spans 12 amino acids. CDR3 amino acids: CASRVNTGQLFF. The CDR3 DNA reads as TGTGCCAGCAGGGTGAACACCGGGCAGCTGTTTTTT.

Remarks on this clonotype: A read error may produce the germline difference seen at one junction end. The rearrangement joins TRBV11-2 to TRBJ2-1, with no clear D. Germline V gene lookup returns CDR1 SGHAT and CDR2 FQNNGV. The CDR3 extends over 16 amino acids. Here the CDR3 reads CASSLGRTSSYNEQLF. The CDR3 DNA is TGTGCCAGCAGCTTAGGACGGACGAGCTCCTACAATGAGCAGCTCTTC.

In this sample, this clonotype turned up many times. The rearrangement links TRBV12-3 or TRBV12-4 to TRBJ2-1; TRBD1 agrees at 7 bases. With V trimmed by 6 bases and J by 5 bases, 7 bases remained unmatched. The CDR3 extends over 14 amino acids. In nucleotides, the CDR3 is TGTGCCAGCAGATTCTCGGGACAGAACAATGAGCAGTTCTTC. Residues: CASRFSGQNNEQFF.

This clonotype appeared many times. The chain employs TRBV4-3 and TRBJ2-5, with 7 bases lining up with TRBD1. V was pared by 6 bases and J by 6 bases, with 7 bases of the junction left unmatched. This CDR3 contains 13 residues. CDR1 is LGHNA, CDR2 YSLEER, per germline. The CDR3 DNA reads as TGCGCCAGCAGTCGGGACAGAAAAAAGACCCAGTACTTC. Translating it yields CASSRDRKKTQYF.

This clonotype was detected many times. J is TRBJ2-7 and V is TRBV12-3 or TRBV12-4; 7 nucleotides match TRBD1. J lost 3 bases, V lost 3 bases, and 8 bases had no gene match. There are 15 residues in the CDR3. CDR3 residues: CASSFEGASLYEQYF. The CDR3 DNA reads TGTGCCAGCAGTTTTGAGGGGGCCTCTCTCTACGAGCAGTACTTC.